This entry lists 30 T cell receptor beta chains sequenced from one sample in a study of blood T cell repertoires in COVID-19. Sequencing was performed with immunoSEQ multiplex PCR; in TCRdb, only in-frame clones are kept and a portion is missing. Among some 120,000 clones listed, approximately 90% were seen once. Sequencing used peripheral blood. All receptors come from a human donor with acute or convalescent COVID-19. The donor label of this sample is uncertain.

This clone was found once. The chain has TRBV5-1 and TRBJ2-1; TRBD2 aligns across 11 bases. Germline CDR1 is SGHRS and CDR2 is YFSETQ. Losses at the gene ends were 5 bases for V and 7 bases for J; bases not matched to a gene: 8. The CDR3 spans 15 residues. The CDR3 sequence: CASSLSGGAENEQFF. The CDR3, as DNA: TGCGCCAGCAGTCTTAGCGGGGGGGCTGAAAATGAGCAGTTCTTC.

The chain carries TRBV12-5 and TRBJ1-2; D uncertain. There are 13 residues in the CDR3. V gave up 2 bases and J gave up 10 bases, with 14 bases separating them. Looked up from germline, CDR1 is LGHNT and CDR2 is FRNRAP. The CDR3 DNA reads TGTGCTAGTGGTTTGCCGGGAGTCGACTACTACACCTTC. It encodes CASGLPGVDYYTF.

The chain uses TRBV21-1 and TRBJ2-2; the table names TRBD2, a call not compared with the DNA. TRBV21-1 corresponds to a pseudogene. This CDR3 is built from 19 residues. The CDR3 nucleotides are TGTGCCAGCAGCAAAGCCGGGGTTTCTAGAGAAAAATACACCGGGGAGCTGTTTTTT. The encoded protein is CASSKAGVSREKYTGELFF.

V is TRBV25-1 and J is TRBJ1-1; TRBD1 aligns across 8 bases. The CDR3 covers 15 residues. V lost 0 bases and J lost 1; bases outside the gene matches: 1. In germline, CDR1 is MGHDK, CDR2 SYGVNS. Here the CDR3 DNA reads TGTGCCAGCAGTGAATATGGGACAGGGAACACTGAAGCTTTCTTT. The encoded protein is CASSEYGTGNTEAFF.

About this clone itself: Compared with germline, one end of the junction differs, possibly owing to a read error. CDR3 protein: CASSWSRTSEKLFF. CDR3 nucleotides: TGTGCCAGCAGCTGGAGCCGGACTAGTGAAAAACTGTTTTTT. V usage is TRBV7-9 and J usage is TRBJ1-4; no firm D call. The V gene's germline CDR1 is SEHNR and CDR2 FQNEAQ (reference sequence). CDR3 size: 14 residues.

The chain links TRBV2 to TRBJ1-5, with D maybe TRBD1 (6 bases). The CDR3 is 13 residues long. V lost 8 bases, J lost 3 bases, and 11 bases lay in between. The germline V gene encodes CDR1 SNHLY and CDR2 FYNNEI. CDR3 DNA sequence: TGTGCCAGCCATGGACAGCTCAATCAGCCCCAGCATTTT. Encoded protein: CASHGQLNQPQHF.

The V call is TRBV28, the J call TRBJ1-5; tentative D call: TRBD1 (6 bases). The V and J ends lost 6 bases and 10 bases respectively, with 13 bases between them. CDR3 length: 12 residues. The V gene's germline CDR1 is MDHEN and CDR2 SYDVKM. The DNA of the CDR3 is TGTGCCAGCAGATATACAGGGAAACCCCAGCATTTT. As protein: CASRYTGKPQHF.

The chain uses TRBV5-4 and TRBJ1-2, with D unresolved. Trimming removed 4 bases at V and 7 bases at J, with 11 bases between. Germline CDR1 is SGHNT and CDR2 is YYREEE (reference sequence). This CDR3 has 12 residues. The CDR3 nucleotides are TGTGCCAGCAGCGGCGGAGTGGCTGGCTACACCTTC. The encoded protein is CASSGGVAGYTF.

This chain uses TRBV28 with TRBJ1-6, with 8 nucleotides matching TRBD1. Germline values: CDR1 MDHEN, CDR2 SYDVKM. This CDR3 has 17 residues. Trimming at V came to 6 bases and at J to 6 bases, leaving 13 bases not matched to a gene. CDR3 amino acids: CASSSLPRGPFNSPLHF. CDR3 DNA sequence: TGTGCCAGCAGCTCCCTCCCCAGGGGGCCTTTTAATTCACCCCTCCACTTT.

V usage is TRBV15 and J usage is TRBJ1-1; no clear D gene. The CDR3 extends over 15 amino acids. CDR1 is LNHNV, CDR2 YYDKDF, per germline (reference sequence). Trimming shortened V by 0 bases and J by 7 bases, and 15 bases separated the two germline ends. The CDR3 sequence: CATSRDPGGSDEAFF. Written as DNA, the CDR3 is TGTGCCACCAGCAGAGATCCTGGCGGTTCAGATGAAGCTTTCTTT.

The genes are TRBV3-1 (or the pseudogene TRBV3-2) and TRBJ1-2; D call uncertain. The CDR3 contains 14 residues. CDR1 is LGHDT and CDR2 is YNNKEL in the germline V gene (reference sequence). The V end lost 1 base, the J end lost 3 bases, and 9 bases lay between the germline ends. CDR3 protein: CASSQGYNDYGYTF. As DNA, the CDR3 is TGTGCCAGCAGCCAAGGGTACAATGACTATGGCTACACCTTC.

The J gene is TRBJ2-1, the V gene TRBV19, with 7 nucleotides matching TRBD2. The V gene end was trimmed by 3 bases and the J gene end by 3 bases; junction bases not matched to a gene: 11. CDR1 is LNHDA, CDR2 SQIVND, per germline (reference sequence). This CDR3 comprises 17 residues. CDR3 sequence (DNA): TGTGCCAGTAGTATTGGGGGGGAGGGCCGCTTCTACAATGAGCAGTTCTTC. It is translated as CASSIGGEGRFYNEQFF.

V is TRBV5-1 and J is TRBJ2-1; TRBD2 matches 12 bases. CDR3 length: 16 amino acids. Germline loops: CDR1 SGHRS, CDR2 YFSETQ. After removal of 3 bases from V and 8 bases from J, the junction contained 9 bases not matched to a gene. CDR3 nucleotide sequence: TGCGCCAGCAGCTCCGGGACTAGCGGGTTTTTAGATGAGCAGTTCTTC. Translating gives CASSSGTSGFLDEQFF.

The chain is built from TRBV19 and TRBJ1-5; D unclear. CDR1 is LNHDA, CDR2 SQIVND, per germline (reference sequence). V was shortened by 5 bases and J by 9 bases, with 11 bases between the two germline ends. This CDR3 is 12 amino acids long. The CDR3 DNA reads TGTGCCAGTAGTCCCACTTATTGGCCCCAGCATTTT. Its protein is CASSPTYWPQHF.

The chain has TRBV9 and TRBJ1-1; 7 positions agree with TRBD1. J was trimmed by 6 bases and V by 4 bases; bases with no gene match: 9. The CDR3 is 14 residues long. Germline-derived CDR1 and CDR2 are SGDLS and YYNGEE. The CDR3 loop is CASSINDRAAEAFF. Here the CDR3 DNA reads TGTGCCAGCAGCATAAACGACAGGGCCGCTGAAGCTTTCTTT.

This chain joins TRBV7-3 and TRBJ2-1, with 10 bases fitting TRBD2. CDR1 is SGHTA, CDR2 FQGTGA, per germline. The V segment lost 0 bases and the J segment 7 bases; nucleotides outside the gene matches: 3. CDR3 size: 15 residues. In nucleotides, the CDR3 is TGTGCCAGCAGCTTAACGGTTAGCGGGGGGAATGAGCAGTTCTTC. This sequence encodes CASSLTVSGGNEQFF.

In this sample, this clone turned up once. V usage is TRBV3-1 (or the pseudogene TRBV3-2) and J usage is TRBJ1-1; perhaps TRBD1 as D (6 bases). Germline V gene data show CDR1 as LGHDT and CDR2 as YNNKEL (reference sequence). The CDR3 contains 14 residues. V lost 3 bases to trimming and J lost 3 bases, with 11 bases between them. CDR3 loop: CASSQQGLDTEAFF. The CDR3 bases are TGTGCCAGCAGCCAGCAGGGGCTGGACACTGAAGCTTTCTTT.

The rearrangement joins TRBV27 to TRBJ2-7; the D gene is possibly TRBD1 (6 bases). V was pared by 6 bases and J by 4 bases, with 16 bases between. CDR3 length: 14 amino acids. Per germline, CDR1 MNHEY and CDR2 SMNVEV (reference sequence). In DNA, the CDR3 is TGTGCCAGCAGCGTCAGGGGTATAGGTTACGAGCAGTACTTC. Its translation: CASSVRGIGYEQYF.

The chain uses TRBV18 and TRBJ2-2; 11 bases fit TRBD1. The CDR3 runs to 18 residues. Germline assignment: CDR1 KGHSH and CDR2 LQKENI. The junction had 13 bases not matched to a gene; V was cut back by 6 bases and J by 4 bases. The CDR3 DNA reads TGTGCCAGCTCTCAAGATCCCTACGGGACAGGGGGCACCGGGGAGCTGTTTTTT. As protein: CASSQDPYGTGGTGELFF.

The chain has TRBV6-6 and TRBJ1-4; D might be TRBD1 (6 bases). Trimming took 5 bases from V and 0 from J, leaving 19 bases between them. The germline V gene has CDR1 MNHNY and CDR2 SVGAGI (reference sequence). The CDR3 spans 18 residues. The CDR3 nucleotides read TGTGCCAGCAGTCTCCTCGGCAGGGGTCATTCAACTAATGAAAAACTGTTTTTT. Translating it yields CASSLLGRGHSTNEKLFF.

The chain employs TRBV28 and TRBJ1-2; tentatively, D is TRBD1 (6 bases). The CDR3 extends over 14 amino acids. The ends were cut back, 5 bases at V and 4 bases at J, with 14 bases in the middle. CDR1 and CDR2 from the germline V gene are MDHEN and SYDVKM. This chain's CDR3 is CASSPGQRVYGYTF. The CDR3 DNA reads TGTGCCAGCAGTCCAGGACAGAGAGTCTATGGCTACACCTTC.

CDR3 amino acids: CASSLAGGQETQYF. In nucleotides, the CDR3 is TGTGCCAGCAGCTTAGCGGGAGGACAAGAGACCCAGTACTTC. This chain uses TRBV7-9 with TRBJ2-5; D perhaps matches TRBD2 (6 bases). This CDR3 comprises 14 residues. V shed 0 bases and J shed 2 bases, with 7 bases lying between them. CDR1 SEHNR and CDR2 FQNEAQ come from the germline V gene (reference sequence).

The V and J genes are TRBV6-4 and TRBJ2-1; a weak D match, TRBD1 (5 bases). In germline, CDR1 is MRHNA, CDR2 SNTAGT. The CDR3 has 18 amino acids. V was cut by 4 bases and J by 3 bases, with 22 bases left in between. The CDR3 coding sequence is TGTGCCAGCAGTGCAGGGTTTGTTCCGTCCAAGGACTACAATGAGCAGTTCTTC. Encoded protein: CASSAGFVPSKDYNEQFF.

J is TRBJ2-5 and V is TRBV19; 8 bases line up with TRBD1. The CDR3 totals 13 residues. Trimming at V came to 7 bases and at J to 4 bases, leaving 5 bases not matched to a gene. Per germline, CDR1 LNHDA and CDR2 SQIVND (reference sequence). CDR3 coding DNA: TGTGCCAGTAATCGCGGACAGGGAGAGACCCAGTACTTC. Translating it yields CASNRGQGETQYF.

This clone occurred once. The chain is built from TRBV5-1 and TRBJ1-1; D gene ambiguous. The CDR3 spans 14 residues. V gave up 0 bases and J gave up 10 bases, with 16 bases separating them. CDR1 SGHRS and CDR2 YFSETQ come from the germline V gene. The CDR3 here is CASSLAPGRGGAFF. CDR3 DNA sequence: TGCGCCAGCAGCTTGGCCCCGGGCCGGGGTGGAGCTTTCTTT.

The rearrangement joins TRBV2 to TRBJ1-2; 8 bases align to TRBD1. The length of the CDR3 is 14 residues. J lost 4 bases, V lost 3 bases, and 4 bases had no gene match. Per germline, CDR1 SNHLY and CDR2 FYNNEI. This CDR3 is CASSDQDRGYGYTF. CDR3 in DNA: TGTGCCAGCAGTGACCAAGACAGGGGCTATGGCTACACCTTC.

The chain has TRBV6-5 and TRBJ2-1; possible D gene TRBD2, 6 bases. CDR1 is MNHEY and CDR2 is SVGAGI in the germline V gene. The CDR3 loop spans 15 amino acids. With 8 bases removed from V and 13 bases from J, the gap between germline ends came to 27 bases. CDR3 DNA: TGTGCCAGCTACGACGCCGGGGCGGGAATAAGACGTCAGTTCTTC. Translating gives CASYDAGAGIRRQFF.

The rearrangement joins TRBV7-2 to TRBJ2-2, with 7 nucleotides matching TRBD2. Germline trimming cut 4 bases from V and 7 bases from J; bases unmatched to any gene: 6. The CDR3 length is 14 residues. Germline V gene sequence: CDR1 SGHTA, CDR2 FQGNSA. CDR3 loop: CASSSGLVIGELFF. CDR3 nucleotides: TGTGCCAGCAGCTCCGGACTAGTGATCGGGGAGCTGTTTTTT.

The CDR3 spells CAISESGAGQPQHF. CDR3 nucleotides: TGTGCCATCAGTGAGTCTGGGGCGGGACAGCCCCAGCATTTT. The J gene is TRBJ1-5, the V gene TRBV10-3; D is perhaps TRBD1 (5 bases). The CDR3 length is 14 residues. The germline V gene encodes CDR1 ENHRY and CDR2 SYGVKD. The V gene lost 0 bases and the J gene lost 7 bases, with 10 bases spanning the gap.

Details on this clone: A read error may account for a junction end that differs from germline. The CDR3 spells CASSLGPRDREF. DNA for the CDR3: TGTGCCAGCAGCTTAGGCCCCCGGGACAGGGAATTT. The chain carries TRBV7-9 and TRBJ1-5, with 9 positions matching TRBD1. This CDR3 comprises 12 residues. CDR1 and CDR2 (germline): SEHNR, FQNEAQ (reference sequence).